These 8 T cell receptor beta chains were sequenced from one sample in a study of T cell repertoires in cytomegalovirus infection. TCRdb re-analysed the reads in MiXCR, keeping a single row per CDR3 protein. Here the sample spans 350,000 to 450,000 distinct CDR3 sequences, about a sixth being singletons. The sequenced sample consisted of PBMCs. All receptors come from a human donor in good health (CMV status not recorded). Some clones in this sample may be carry-over from other donors' samples.

In this sample, this clonotype turned up a few times. This chain connects TRBV5-1 to TRBJ1-6; TRBD1 is a possible D gene (5 bases). V was pared by 2 bases and J by 10 bases, with 16 bases between. This CDR3 spans 15 amino acids. The germline V gene has CDR1 SGHRS and CDR2 YFSETQ. Written as DNA, the CDR3 is TGCGCCAGCAGCTTAGATTCAGGGACGGGGTCACCCCTCCACTTT. This codes for CASSLDSGTGSPLHF.

This chain uses TRBV20-1 with TRBJ2-4; the D call may be TRBD1 or TRBD2 (6 bases each). The CDR3 has 13 amino acids. Trimming left V 7 bases short and J 3 bases short, with 13 bases between. Germline V gives CDR1 DFQATT, CDR2 SNEGSKA (reference sequence). CDR3 protein: CSVGGTYKNIQYF. The CDR3, as DNA: TGCAGTGTGGGGGGCACCTACAAAAACATTCAGTACTTC.

This clonotype showed up just a few times. V and J are TRBV20-1 and TRBJ2-3; 11 bases agree with TRBD2. Germline CDR1 and CDR2: DFQATT and SNEGSKA (reference sequence). The CDR3 consists of 15 residues. V gave up 6 bases and J gave up 2 bases; unmatched junction bases: 7. In DNA form, the CDR3 reads TGCAGTGCGAGCGATAGCGGGGGGGTCACAGATACGCAGTATTTT. Protein: CSASDSGGVTDTQYF.

Regarding this clonotype: The junction differs from germline at one of its ends, possibly a read error. V gene TRBV6-2 or TRBV6-3 combines with J gene TRBJ2-3, with TRBD2 matching 7 bases. Germline V lookup: CDR1 MNHEY, CDR2 SVGEGT. The CDR3 sequence is 16 residues long. Here the CDR3 reads CASSTNGLDSTDTQYF. DNA for the CDR3: TGCGCCAGCAGTACCAACGGACTAGACAGCACAGATACGCAGTATTTT.

This clonotype was seen at least ten times. The rearrangement joins TRBV7-2 to TRBJ2-3; D remains ambiguous. The length of the CDR3 is 15 residues. Germline V gene data show CDR1 as SGHTA and CDR2 as FQGNSA. V lost 5 bases and J 2 bases, leaving 14 bases between the germline ends. This chain's CDR3 is CASSPYPWDTDTQYF. In DNA form, the CDR3 reads TGTGCCAGCAGCCCCTACCCGTGGGACACAGATACGCAGTATTTT.

A few counts support this clonotype. The V and J genes are TRBV12-3 or TRBV12-4 and TRBJ2-1; a weak D match, TRBD2 (5 bases). This CDR3 contains 14 residues. The V end lost 0 bases, the J end lost 8 bases, and 11 bases lay between the germline ends. This CDR3 is CASSLARASDEQFF. The CDR3 DNA sequence: TGTGCCAGCAGTTTAGCGCGGGCTTCCGATGAGCAGTTCTTC.

The chain is built from TRBV12-3 or TRBV12-4 and TRBJ2-3; possibly TRBD1 for D (5 bases). The V end lost 2 bases, the J end lost 2 bases, and 17 bases lay between the germline ends. CDR3 length: 17 residues. This CDR3 reads CASSLKGSTPPTDTQYF. The CDR3 DNA sequence: TGTGCCAGCAGTTTAAAGGGGTCTACCCCCCCCACAGATACGCAGTATTTT.

This clonotype came up many times. The chain recombines TRBV7-4 with TRBJ1-1; TRBD1 might be the D (6 bases). The CDR3 has 16 residues. CDR1 and CDR2 (germline): SGHVT, SQSDAQ. Trimming took 5 bases from V and 1 from J, leaving 17 bases between them. CDR3 coding DNA: TGTGCCAGCAGCCCTCCCCCGGACAGTTCGAACACTGAAGCTTTCTTT. This encodes CASSPPPDSSNTEAFF. Looking up the rest from reference TRBV7-4 and TRBJ1-1 gives the full variable domain: GAGVSQSPRYKVAKRGRDVALRCDSISGHVTLYWYRQTLGQGSEVLTYSQSDAQRDKSGRPSGRFSAERPERSVSTLKIQRTEQGDSAVYLCASSPPPDSSNTEAFFGQGTRLTVV.